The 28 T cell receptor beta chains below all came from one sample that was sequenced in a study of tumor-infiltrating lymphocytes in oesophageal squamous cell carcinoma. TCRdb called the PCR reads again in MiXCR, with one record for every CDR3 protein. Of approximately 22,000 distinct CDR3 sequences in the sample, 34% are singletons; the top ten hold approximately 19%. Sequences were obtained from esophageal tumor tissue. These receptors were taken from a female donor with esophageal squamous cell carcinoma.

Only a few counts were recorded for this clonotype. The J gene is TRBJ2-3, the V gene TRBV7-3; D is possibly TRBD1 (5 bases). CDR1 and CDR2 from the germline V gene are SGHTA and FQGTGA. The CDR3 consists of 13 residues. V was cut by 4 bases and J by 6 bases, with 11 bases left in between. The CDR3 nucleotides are TGTGCCAGCAGCTCCTTCCAGGGCGATACGCAGTATTTT. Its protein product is CASSSFQGDTQYF.

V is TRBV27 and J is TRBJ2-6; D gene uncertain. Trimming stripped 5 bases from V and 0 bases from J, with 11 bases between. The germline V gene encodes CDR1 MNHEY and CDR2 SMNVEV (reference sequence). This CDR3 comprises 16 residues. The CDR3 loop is CASSHGSSSGANVLTF. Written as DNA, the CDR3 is TGTGCCAGCAGTCATGGTTCATCCTCTGGGGCCAACGTCCTGACTTTC. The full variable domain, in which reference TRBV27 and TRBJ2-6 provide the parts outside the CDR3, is EAQVTQNPRYLITVTGKKLTVTCSQNMNHEYMSWYRQDPGLGLRQIYYSMNVEVTDKGDVPEGYKVSRKEKRNFPLILESPSPNQTSLYFCASSHGSSSGANVLTFGAGSRLTVL.

CDR3: CSASRGLAGDNEQFF. In nucleotides, the CDR3 is TGCAGTGCTAGTCGTGGGCTAGCGGGGGACAATGAGCAGTTCTTC. J is TRBJ2-1 and V is TRBV20-1, with TRBD2 matching 10 bases. J lost 5 bases, V lost 3 bases, and 7 bases had no gene match. From germline, CDR1 is DFQATT and CDR2 SNEGSKA (reference sequence). The CDR3 is made up of 15 amino acids.

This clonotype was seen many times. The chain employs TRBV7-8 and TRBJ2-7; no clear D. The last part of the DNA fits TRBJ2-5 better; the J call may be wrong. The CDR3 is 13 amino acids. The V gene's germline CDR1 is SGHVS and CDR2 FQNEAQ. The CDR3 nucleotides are TGTGCCAGCAGCCCAGAAAGGCGGGAGACCCAGTACTTC. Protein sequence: CASSPERRETQYF.

CDR3 amino acids: CASILRPGFMYGYTF. In nucleotides, the CDR3 is TGTGCCAGTATTCTTAGACCCGGGTTTATGTATGGCTACACCTTC. The chain carries TRBV19 and TRBJ1-2; unclear D gene. V was pared by 7 bases and J by 5 bases, with 20 bases between. The CDR3 consists of 15 residues. Germline V CDR1 and CDR2: LNHDA, SQIVND (reference sequence). Based on the CDR3 plus reference TRBV19 and TRBJ1-2, the full variable domain is DGGITQSPKYLFRKEGQNVTLSCEQNLNHDAMYWYRQDPGQGLRLIYYSQIVNDFQKGDIAEGYSVSREKKESFPLTVTSAQKNPTAFYLCASILRPGFMYGYTFGSGTRLTVV.

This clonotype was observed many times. This CDR3 reads CASKDEHRTIYGYTF. The CDR3 DNA follows: TGTGCCAGCAAGGATGAGCATCGGACCATCTATGGCTACACCTTC. The chain employs TRBV28 and TRBJ1-2; D ambiguous. Germline V gene data show CDR1 as MDHEN and CDR2 as SYDVKM. Trimming pared 7 bases from V and 4 bases from J, leaving 19 bases between. The CDR3 runs to 15 residues.

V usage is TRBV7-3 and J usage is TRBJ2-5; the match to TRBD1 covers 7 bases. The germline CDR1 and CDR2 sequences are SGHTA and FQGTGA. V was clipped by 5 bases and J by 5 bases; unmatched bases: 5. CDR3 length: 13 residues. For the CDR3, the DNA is TGTGCCAGCAGCCGGGGACAGTTGGAGACCCAGTACTTC. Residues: CASSRGQLETQYF.

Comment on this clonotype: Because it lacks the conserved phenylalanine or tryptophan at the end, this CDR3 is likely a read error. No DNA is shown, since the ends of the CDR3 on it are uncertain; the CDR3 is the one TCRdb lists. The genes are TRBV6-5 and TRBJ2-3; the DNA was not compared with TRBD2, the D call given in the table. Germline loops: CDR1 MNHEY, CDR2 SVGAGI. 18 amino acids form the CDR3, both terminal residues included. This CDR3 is CASSYTGTSGSYEQYFGP.

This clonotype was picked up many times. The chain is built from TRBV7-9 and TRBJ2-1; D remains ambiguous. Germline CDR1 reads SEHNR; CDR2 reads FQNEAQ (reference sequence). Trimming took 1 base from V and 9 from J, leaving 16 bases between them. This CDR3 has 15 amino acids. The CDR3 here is CASSLDRSVAAEQFF. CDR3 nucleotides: TGTGCCAGCAGCTTAGATAGGAGCGTAGCCGCTGAGCAGTTCTTC.

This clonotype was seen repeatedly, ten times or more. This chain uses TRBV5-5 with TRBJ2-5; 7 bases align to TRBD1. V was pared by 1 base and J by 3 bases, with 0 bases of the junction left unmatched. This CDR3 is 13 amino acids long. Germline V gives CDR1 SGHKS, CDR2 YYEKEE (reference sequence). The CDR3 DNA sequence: TGTGCCAGCAGCTTGACAGGGGAAGAGACCCAGTACTTC. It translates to CASSLTGEETQYF.

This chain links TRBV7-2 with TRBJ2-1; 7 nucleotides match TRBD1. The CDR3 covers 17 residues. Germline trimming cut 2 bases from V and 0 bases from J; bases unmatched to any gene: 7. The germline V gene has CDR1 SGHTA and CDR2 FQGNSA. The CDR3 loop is CASSLRPQGSSYNEQFF. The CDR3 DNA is TGTGCCAGCAGCTTAAGGCCACAGGGGAGCTCCTACAATGAGCAGTTCTTC.

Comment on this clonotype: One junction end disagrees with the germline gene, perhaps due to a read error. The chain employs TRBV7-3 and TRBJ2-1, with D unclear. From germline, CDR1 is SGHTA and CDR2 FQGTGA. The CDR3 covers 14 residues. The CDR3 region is CASSPSADGYEQYF. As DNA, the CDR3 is TGTGCCAGCAGCCCCAGTGCGGATGGTTACGAGCAGTACTTT.

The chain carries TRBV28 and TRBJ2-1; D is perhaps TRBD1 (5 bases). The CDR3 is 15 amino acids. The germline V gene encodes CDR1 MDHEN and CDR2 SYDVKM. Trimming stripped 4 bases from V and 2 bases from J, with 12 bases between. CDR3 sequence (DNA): TGTGCCAGCAGTTGGACACGGGTCGCCTACAATGAGCAGTTCTTC. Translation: CASSWTRVAYNEQFF.

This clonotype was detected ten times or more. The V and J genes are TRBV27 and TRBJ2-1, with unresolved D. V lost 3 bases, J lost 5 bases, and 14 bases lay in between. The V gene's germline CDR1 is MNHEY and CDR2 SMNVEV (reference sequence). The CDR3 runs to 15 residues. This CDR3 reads CASSFRTASHNEQFF. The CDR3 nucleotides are TGTGCCAGCAGTTTCCGGACGGCGTCCCACAATGAGCAGTTCTTC.

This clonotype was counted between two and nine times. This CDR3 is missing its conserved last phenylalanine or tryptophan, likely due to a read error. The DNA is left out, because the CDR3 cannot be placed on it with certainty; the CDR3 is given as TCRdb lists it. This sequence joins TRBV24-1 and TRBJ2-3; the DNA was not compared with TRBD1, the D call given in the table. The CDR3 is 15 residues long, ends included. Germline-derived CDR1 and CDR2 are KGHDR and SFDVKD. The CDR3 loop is CATSDFRQAAYTFGS.

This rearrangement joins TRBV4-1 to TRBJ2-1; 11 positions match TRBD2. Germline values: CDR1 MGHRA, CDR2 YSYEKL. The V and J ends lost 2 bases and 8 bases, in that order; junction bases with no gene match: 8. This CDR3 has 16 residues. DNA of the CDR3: TGCGCCAGCAGCCAATTTAGCGGGAGGGTTAACGATGAGCAGTTCTTC. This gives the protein CASSQFSGRVNDEQFF.

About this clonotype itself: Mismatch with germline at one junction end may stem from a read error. The CDR3 DNA sequence: TGTGCTAGCAGCTGGGACAGGACCGCCGGGGAGCTGTTTTTT. Amino acid sequence: CASSWDRTAGELFF. The chain carries TRBV7-6 and TRBJ2-2; 8 nucleotides agree with TRBD1. The CDR3 runs 14 residues. Germline lookup yields CDR1 SGHVS and CDR2 FNYEAQ.

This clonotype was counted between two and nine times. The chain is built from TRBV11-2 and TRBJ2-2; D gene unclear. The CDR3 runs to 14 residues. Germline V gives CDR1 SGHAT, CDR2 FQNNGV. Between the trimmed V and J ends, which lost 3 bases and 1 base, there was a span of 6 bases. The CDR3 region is CASSLYENTGELFF. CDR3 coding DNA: TGTGCCAGCAGCTTGTATGAGAACACCGGGGAGCTGTTTTTT.

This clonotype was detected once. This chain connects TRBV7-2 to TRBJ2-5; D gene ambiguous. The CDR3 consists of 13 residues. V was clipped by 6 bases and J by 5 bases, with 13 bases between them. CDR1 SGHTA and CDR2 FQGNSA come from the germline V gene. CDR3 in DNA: TGTGCCAGCAGTAACGCCGCGGCGGAGACCCAGTACTTC. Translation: CASSNAAAETQYF.

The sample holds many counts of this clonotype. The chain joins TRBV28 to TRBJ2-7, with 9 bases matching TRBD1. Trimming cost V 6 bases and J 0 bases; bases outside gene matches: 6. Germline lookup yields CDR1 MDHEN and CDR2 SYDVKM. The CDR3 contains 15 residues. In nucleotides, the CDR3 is TGTGCCAGCAGATCCGACAGGGGGTACTCCTACGAGCAGTACTTC. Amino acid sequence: CASRSDRGYSYEQYF. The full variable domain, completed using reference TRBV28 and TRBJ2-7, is DVKVTQSSRYLVKRTGEKVFLECVQDMDHENMFWYRQDPGLGLRLIYFSYDVKMKEKGDIPEGYSVSREKKERFSLILESASTNQTSMYLCASRSDRGYSYEQYFGPGTRLTVT.

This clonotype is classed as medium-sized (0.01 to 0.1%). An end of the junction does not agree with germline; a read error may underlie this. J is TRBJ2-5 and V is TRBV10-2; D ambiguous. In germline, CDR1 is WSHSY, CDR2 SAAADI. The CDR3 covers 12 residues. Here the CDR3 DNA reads TGTGCCAGCAGTGAAGTAGGAGAGACCCAGTACTTC. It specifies CASSEVGETQYF.

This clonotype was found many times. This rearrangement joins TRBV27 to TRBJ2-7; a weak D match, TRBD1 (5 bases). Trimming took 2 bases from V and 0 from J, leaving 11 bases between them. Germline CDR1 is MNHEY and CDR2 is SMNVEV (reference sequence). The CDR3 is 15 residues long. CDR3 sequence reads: CASSLRSDSSYEQYF. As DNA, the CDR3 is TGTGCCAGCAGTTTAAGGAGCGACAGCTCCTACGAGCAGTACTTC.

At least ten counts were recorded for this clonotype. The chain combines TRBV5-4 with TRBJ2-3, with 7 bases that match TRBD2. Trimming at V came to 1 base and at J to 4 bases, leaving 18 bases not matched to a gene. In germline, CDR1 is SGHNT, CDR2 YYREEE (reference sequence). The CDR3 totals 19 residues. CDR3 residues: CASSLWGSSGYTVADTQYF. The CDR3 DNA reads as TGTGCCAGCAGCTTGTGGGGGTCTAGCGGCTACACAGTGGCAGATACGCAGTATTTT.

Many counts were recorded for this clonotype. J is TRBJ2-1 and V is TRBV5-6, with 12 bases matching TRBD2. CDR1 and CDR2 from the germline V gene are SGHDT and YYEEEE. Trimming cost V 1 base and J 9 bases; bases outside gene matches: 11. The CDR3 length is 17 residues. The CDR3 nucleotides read TGTGCCAGCAGCTTGTCACGGCTAGCGGGAGGGTCGATTGAGCAGTTCTTC. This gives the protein CASSLSRLAGGSIEQFF.

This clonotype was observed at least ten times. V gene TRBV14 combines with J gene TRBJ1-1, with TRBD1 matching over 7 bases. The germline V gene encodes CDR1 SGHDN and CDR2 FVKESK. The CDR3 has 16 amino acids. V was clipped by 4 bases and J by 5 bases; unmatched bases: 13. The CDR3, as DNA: TGTGCCAGCAGCCCACCACAGGGGACCTTACGGACTGAAGCTTTCTTT. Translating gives CASSPPQGTLRTEAFF.

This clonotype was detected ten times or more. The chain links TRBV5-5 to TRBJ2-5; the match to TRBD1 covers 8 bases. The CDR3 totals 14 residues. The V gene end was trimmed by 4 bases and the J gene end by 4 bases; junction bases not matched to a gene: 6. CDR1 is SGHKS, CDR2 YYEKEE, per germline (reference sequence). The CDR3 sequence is CASSADRGGETQYF. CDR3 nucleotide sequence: TGTGCCAGCAGCGCAGACAGGGGTGGAGAGACCCAGTACTTC.

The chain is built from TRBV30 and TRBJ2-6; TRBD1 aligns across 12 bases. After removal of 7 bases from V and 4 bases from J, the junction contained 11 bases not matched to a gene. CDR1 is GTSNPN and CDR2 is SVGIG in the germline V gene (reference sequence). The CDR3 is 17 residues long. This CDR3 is CASFPGQGADGANVLTF. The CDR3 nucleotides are TGTGCCTCTTTCCCGGGACAGGGGGCAGACGGGGCCAACGTCCTGACTTTC.

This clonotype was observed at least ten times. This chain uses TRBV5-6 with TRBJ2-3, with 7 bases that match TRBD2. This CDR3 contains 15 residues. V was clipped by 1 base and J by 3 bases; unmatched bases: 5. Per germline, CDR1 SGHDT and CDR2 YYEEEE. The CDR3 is CASSLMLSGTDTQYF. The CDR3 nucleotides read TGTGCCAGCAGCTTGATGCTTAGCGGGACAGATACGCAGTATTTT.